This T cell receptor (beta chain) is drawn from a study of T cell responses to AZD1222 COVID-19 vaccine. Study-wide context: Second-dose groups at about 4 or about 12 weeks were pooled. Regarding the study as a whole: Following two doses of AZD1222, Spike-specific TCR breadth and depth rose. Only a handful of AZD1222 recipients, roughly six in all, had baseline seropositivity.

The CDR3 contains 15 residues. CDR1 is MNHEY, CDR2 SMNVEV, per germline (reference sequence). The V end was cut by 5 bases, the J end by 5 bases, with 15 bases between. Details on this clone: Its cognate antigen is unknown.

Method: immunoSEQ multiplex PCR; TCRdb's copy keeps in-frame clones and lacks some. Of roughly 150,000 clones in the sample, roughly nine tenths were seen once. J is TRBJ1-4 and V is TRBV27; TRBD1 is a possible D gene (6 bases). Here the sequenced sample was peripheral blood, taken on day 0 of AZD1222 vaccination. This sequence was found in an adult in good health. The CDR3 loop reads CASSTGQRRNEKLFF. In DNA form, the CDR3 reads TGTGCCAGCAGTACCGGACAGAGAAGGAATGAAAAACTGTTTTTT.